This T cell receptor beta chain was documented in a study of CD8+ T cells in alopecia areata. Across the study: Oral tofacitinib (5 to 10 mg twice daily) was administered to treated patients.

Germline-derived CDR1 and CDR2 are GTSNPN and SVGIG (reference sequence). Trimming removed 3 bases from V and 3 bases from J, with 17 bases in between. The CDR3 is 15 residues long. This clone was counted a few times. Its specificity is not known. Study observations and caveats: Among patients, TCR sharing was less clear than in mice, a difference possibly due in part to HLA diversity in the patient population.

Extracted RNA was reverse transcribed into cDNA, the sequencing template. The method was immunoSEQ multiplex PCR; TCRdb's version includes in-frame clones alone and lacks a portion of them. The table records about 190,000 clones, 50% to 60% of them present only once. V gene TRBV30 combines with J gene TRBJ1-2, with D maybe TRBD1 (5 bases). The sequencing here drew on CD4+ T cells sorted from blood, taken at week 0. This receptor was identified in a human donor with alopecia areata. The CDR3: CAWSHNLGGDYGYTF. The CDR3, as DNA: TGTGCCTGGAGCCACAACCTGGGAGGGGACTATGGCTACACCTTC. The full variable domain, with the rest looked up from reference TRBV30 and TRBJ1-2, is SQTIHQWPATLVQPVGSPLSLECTVEGTSNPNLYWYRQAAGRGLQLLFYSVGIGQISSEVPQNLSASRPQDRQFILSSKKLLLSDSGFYLCAWSHNLGGDYGYTFGSGTRLTVV.